A single sample gave rise to the 8 T cell receptor beta chains below, sequenced in a study of CD8 T cells in ankylosing spondylitis. From the 5' RACE reads, TCRdb called clonotypes with MiXCR, one entry per CDR3 protein. Seen here are 200,000 to 250,000 distinct CDR3 sequences, about 10% observed once, and the top ten hold less than 8%. The sample taken for sequencing was blood, either unsorted or a sorted T cell fraction (not recorded which). All receptors derive from a male donor with ankylosing spondylitis or in good health (not recorded which).

The CDR3 reads CASSSHRGAEAFF. CDR3 coding DNA: TGTGCCAGCAGCTCCCACAGGGGCGCTGAAGCTTTCTTT. This chain uses TRBV7-3 with TRBJ1-1; 7 positions match TRBD1. J gave up 6 bases and V 4 bases, and 5 bases lay outside the gene matches. This CDR3 comprises 13 residues. The germline CDR1 and CDR2 sequences are SGHTA and FQGTGA. The entire variable domain, with the rest obtained from reference TRBV7-3 and TRBJ1-1, is as follows: GAGVSQTPSNKVTEKGKYVELRCDPISGHTALYWYRQSLGQGPEFLIYFQGTGAADDSGLPNDRFFAVRPEGSVSTLKIQRTERGDSAVYLCASSSHRGAEAFFGQGTRLTVV.

The chain is built from TRBV5-5 and TRBJ1-4; a weak D match, TRBD1 (6 bases). The CDR3 has 17 residues. CDR1 is SGHKS, CDR2 YYEKEE, per germline (reference sequence). The V end was cut by 2 bases, the J end by 8 bases, with 22 bases between. Here the CDR3 DNA reads TGTGCCAGCAGCTTCGCCCGAGCGGGGGGCCTTGTGGAAAAACTGTTTTTT. Translating it yields CASSFARAGGLVEKLFF. The full variable domain, with the rest looked up from reference TRBV5-5 and TRBJ1-4, is DAGVTQSPTHLIKTRGQQVTLRCSPISGHKSVSWYQQVLGQGPQFIFQYYEKEERGRGNFPDRFSARQFPNYSSELNVNALLLGDSALYLCASSFARAGGLVEKLFFGSGTQLSVL.

This clonotype was detected many times. J is TRBJ2-5 and V is TRBV5-1; 11 nucleotides align to TRBD1. V dropped 3 bases and J dropped 1; count of bases not matched to a gene: 2. Germline V gene lookup returns CDR1 SGHRS and CDR2 YFSETQ. CDR3 size: 15 residues. CDR3 loop: CASSSGQGVQETQYF. The DNA for the CDR3 is TGCGCCAGCAGCTCGGGACAGGGGGTCCAAGAGACCCAGTACTTC. Together with reference TRBV5-1 and TRBJ2-5, the CDR3 gives the full variable domain: KAGVTQTPRYLIKTRGQQVTLSCSPISGHRSVSWYQQTPGQGLQFLFEYFSETQRNKGNFPGRFSGRQFSNSRSEMNVSTLELGDSALYLCASSSGQGVQETQYFGPGTRLLVL.

This clonotype turned up a few times. V and J are TRBV7-2 and TRBJ2-5; no clear D. Germline values: CDR1 SGHTA, CDR2 FQGNSA. V was shortened by 6 bases and J by 2 bases, with 13 bases between the two germline ends. The CDR3 consists of 14 residues. The CDR3 sequence is CASSARNSQETQYF. As DNA, the CDR3 is TGTGCCAGCAGTGCCCGGAACTCGCAAGAGACCCAGTACTTC.

This clonotype was seen ten or more times. V is TRBV5-1 and J is TRBJ2-2; D unresolved. CDR3 length: 11 residues. V lost 4 bases and J 6 bases, leaving 4 bases between the germline ends. Germline CDR1 and CDR2: SGHRS and YFSETQ. In DNA form, the CDR3 reads TGCGCCAGCAGCCCTCCCGGGGAGCTGTTTTTT. Amino acids: CASSPPGELFF.

This clonotype was picked up many times. The rearrangement links TRBV15 to TRBJ2-7; no definite D call. CDR3 length: 10 amino acids. CDR1 and CDR2 (germline): LNHNV, YYDKDF (reference sequence). Between the trimmed V and J ends, which lost 4 bases and 5 bases, there was a span of 3 bases. The CDR3 is CATSTHEQYF. In DNA, the CDR3 is TGTGCCACCAGCACCCACGAGCAGTACTTC.

There are many counts of this clonotype. The V call is TRBV6-5, the J call TRBJ2-3; D not certain. Germline V CDR1 and CDR2: MNHEY, SVGAGI. This CDR3 has 12 amino acids. V was pared by 6 bases and J by 6 bases, with 10 bases between. The CDR3 protein is CASSQTRDTQYF. The DNA of the CDR3 is TGTGCCAGCAGCCAGACCCGGGATACGCAGTATTTT.

At least ten counts were recorded for this clonotype. The CDR3 region has the DNA TGTGCCAGCAGCTTGAGGAGGGTTGGTACGCAGTATTTT. Translation gives CASSLRRVGTQYF. The genes are TRBV5-8 and TRBJ2-3, with a possible D match to TRBD2 (6 bases). Germline CDR1 reads SGHTS; CDR2 reads YDEGEE. Trimming shortened V by 1 base and J by 8 bases, and 11 bases separated the two germline ends. The CDR3 sequence is 13 residues long.